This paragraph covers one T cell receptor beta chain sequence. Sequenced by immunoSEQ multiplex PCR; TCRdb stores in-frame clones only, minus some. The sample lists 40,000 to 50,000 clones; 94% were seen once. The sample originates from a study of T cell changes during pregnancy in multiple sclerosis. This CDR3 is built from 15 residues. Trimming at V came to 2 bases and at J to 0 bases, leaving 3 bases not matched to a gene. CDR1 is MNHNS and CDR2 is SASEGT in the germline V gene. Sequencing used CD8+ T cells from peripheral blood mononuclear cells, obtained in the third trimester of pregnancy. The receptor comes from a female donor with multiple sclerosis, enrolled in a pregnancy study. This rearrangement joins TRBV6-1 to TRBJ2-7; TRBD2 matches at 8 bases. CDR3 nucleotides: TGTGCCAGCAGTGAAACCAGCGGGAGCTCCTACGAGCAGTACTTC. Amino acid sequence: CASSETSGSSYEQYF.